A selection of T cell receptor beta chains follows, all from one sample in a study of blood T cell repertoires in COVID-19. Here immunoSEQ multiplex PCR was the method, and the copy in TCRdb shows in-frame clones only, minus some. The table includes 200,000 to 250,000 clones, roughly nine tenths detected once. The source material was peripheral blood. Receptors were obtained from a woman aged 60-70 years who had recovered from COVID-19. CDR3s include the opening cysteine and the closing phenylalanine or tryptophan. The order of the fields is CDR3 protein, CDR3 DNA, J gene, D gene, clone size, V gene. The D gene is left open where the match is weak. The listing skips clone size in some rows; elsewhere it reads once, few, many or a size class.

CDR3: CASSQPTQNYGYTF
DNA: TGCGCCAGCAGCCAACCGACACAAAACTATGGCTACACCTTC
J: TRBJ1-2
D: NA
size: NA
V: TRBV4-1

CDR3: CASSLIGLAGGPDTQYF
DNA: TGCGCCAGCAGCTTGATCGGACTAGCGGGGGGGCCAGATACGCAGTATTTT
J: TRBJ2-3
D: TRBD2
size: NA
V: TRBV5-1

CDR3: CASERVFSSGANVLTF
DNA: TGCGCCAGCGAGCGGGTATTTTCGTCTGGGGCCAACGTCCTGACTTTC
J: TRBJ2-6
D: NA
size: NA
V: TRBV4-1

CDR3: CASSLATETGGSGANVLTF
DNA: TGTGCCAGCAGCTTAGCAACCGAGACAGGGGGCTCTGGGGCCAACGTCCTGACTTTC
J: TRBJ2-6
D: TRBD1
size: NA
V: TRBV7-6

CDR3: CASSFTGDELFF
DNA: TGTGCCAGCAGCTTCACGGGTGATGAGCTGTTTTTT
J: TRBJ2-2
D: NA
size: NA
V: TRBV11-3

CDR3: CASSYSIRRQFF
DNA: TGTGCCAGCAGTTACTCTATCAGAAGGCAGTTCTTC
J: TRBJ2-1
D: NA
size: NA
V: TRBV6-2/TRBV6-3

CDR3: CASTSTGGGIYGYTF
DNA: TGTGCCAGCACCTCCACGGGGGGCGGGATCTATGGCTACACCTTC
J: TRBJ1-2
D: NA
size: NA
V: TRBV7-2

CDR3: CASSLGLNGVENIQYF
DNA: TGTGCCAGCAGTTTAGGACTGAACGGGGTGGAAAACATTCAGTACTTC
J: TRBJ2-4
D: NA
size: NA
V: TRBV28

CDR3: CASSLTLAGGYNEQFF
DNA: TGCGCCAGCAGCTTGACACTAGCGGGGGGATACAATGAGCAGTTCTTC
J: TRBJ2-1
D: TRBD2
size: NA
V: TRBV5-1

CDR3: CASSSLRGGDQETQYF
DNA: TGTGCCAGCAGCTCCCTCCGGGGGGGGGATCAAGAGACCCAGTACTTC
J: TRBJ2-5
D: TRBD2
size: NA
V: TRBV7-8

CDR3: CASSWDSTYEQYF
DNA: TGTGCCAGCAGCTGGGACAGTACCTACGAGCAGTACTTC
J: TRBJ2-7
D: TRBD1
size: NA
V: TRBV5-6

CDR3: CASSPSEGVTGELFF
DNA: TGTGCCAGCAGTCCGTCAGAGGGAGTTACCGGGGAGCTGTTTTTT
J: TRBJ2-2
D: NA
size: few
V: TRBV27

CDR3: CASTPDRGRDLYGYTF
DNA: TGTGCCAGCACCCCGGACAGGGGAAGGGACCTCTATGGCTACACCTTC
J: TRBJ1-2
D: TRBD1
size: NA
V: TRBV7-9

CDR3: CASSLTGIGPLHF
DNA: TGTGCCAGCAGTTTAACAGGAATTGGGCCCCTCCACTTT
J: TRBJ1-6
D: NA
size: NA
V: TRBV28

CDR3: CASSPSRQENTGELFF
DNA: TGTGCCAGCTCACCTTCTAGACAGGAGAACACCGGGGAGCTGTTTTTT
J: TRBJ2-2
D: NA
size: NA
V: TRBV18

CDR3: CASIKIGGRVDYGYTF
DNA: TGTGCCAGCATCAAAATCGGGGGACGTGTAGACTATGGCTACACCTTC
J: TRBJ1-2
D: NA
size: once
V: TRBV11-2

CDR3: CASTPTGGSNQPQHF
DNA: TGTGCCAGCACCCCCACGGGGGGGAGCAATCAGCCCCAGCATTTT
J: TRBJ1-5
D: NA
size: few
V: TRBV6-5

CDR3: CASSIDRTNEKLFF
DNA: TGTGCCAGCTCGATCGACAGAACTAATGAAAAACTGTTTTTT
J: TRBJ1-4
D: NA
size: NA
V: TRBV18

CDR3: CASSEFPGRGTEAFF
DNA: TGTGCCAGCAGTGAATTCCCAGGGAGGGGCACTGAAGCTTTCTTT
J: TRBJ1-1
D: NA
size: NA
V: TRBV6-1

CDR3: CASSLAYRAGEKLFF
DNA: TGCGCCAGCAGCTTGGCTTACAGGGCGGGTGAAAAACTGTTTTTT
J: TRBJ1-4
D: NA
size: few
V: TRBV5-1

CDR3: CASSLSPVTSTGELFF
DNA: TGTGCCAGCAGCTTGTCCCCCGTTACGAGCACCGGGGAGCTGTTTTTT
J: TRBJ2-2
D: NA
size: NA
V: TRBV5-5

CDR3: CASSLGTGGYSGANVLTF
DNA: TGTGCCAGCAGCTTAGGGACAGGGGGTTACTCTGGGGCCAACGTCCTGACTTTC
J: TRBJ2-6
D: TRBD1
size: once
V: TRBV7-3

CDR3: CASSIVAGAQETQYF
DNA: TGTGCCAGTAGTATCGTAGCGGGGGCGCAAGAGACCCAGTACTTC
J: TRBJ2-5
D: TRBD2
size: NA
V: TRBV19

CDR3: CASSQGANNQPQHF
DNA: TGTGCCAGTAGTCAGGGGGCAAACAATCAGCCCCAGCATTTT
J: TRBJ1-5
D: TRBD1
size: few
V: TRBV19

CDR3: CAISGTSGGAASGDTQYF
DNA: TGTGCCATCAGCGGGACTAGCGGGGGCGCCGCCTCCGGCGATACGCAGTATTTT
J: TRBJ2-3
D: TRBD2
size: NA
V: TRBV10-3

CDR3: CASRDREGNYGYTF
DNA: TGTGCCAGCAGGGACAGGGAGGGGAACTATGGCTACACCTTC
J: TRBJ1-2
D: TRBD1
size: NA
V: TRBV2

CDR3: CASSGTGWTEAFF
DNA: TGTGCCAGCAGCGGGACAGGGTGGACTGAAGCTTTCTTT
J: TRBJ1-1
D: TRBD1
size: NA
V: TRBV12-3/TRBV12-4

CDR3: CASSLTQGELFF
DNA: TGTGCCAGTAGCCTTACCCAGGGGGAGCTGTTTTTT
J: TRBJ2-2
D: NA
size: NA
V: TRBV19

CDR3: CASSLPGGTGELFF
DNA: TGTGCCAGCAGCTTACCAGGGGGCACCGGGGAGCTGTTTTTT
J: TRBJ2-2
D: TRBD1
size: NA
V: TRBV7-3

CDR3: CASSLADRVNYGYTF
DNA: TGTGCCAGCAGCTTAGCGGACAGGGTAAACTATGGCTACACCTTC
J: TRBJ1-2
D: TRBD1
size: many
V: TRBV7-2

CDR3: CAIPEGGGSYEQYF
DNA: TGTGCCATTCCAGAGGGCGGGGGATCCTACGAGCAGTACTTC
J: TRBJ2-7
D: TRBD2
size: NA
V: TRBV10-3

CDR3: CASSLVHQGGGSGNTIYF
DNA: TGTGCCAGCAGCTTAGTCCACCAGGGCGGGGGCTCTGGAAACACCATATATTTT
J: TRBJ1-3
D: NA
size: NA
V: TRBV7-9

CDR3: CATSDSRTGRKTQYF
DNA: TGTGCCACCAGTGATTCCCGGACAGGGAGGAAGACCCAGTACTTC
J: TRBJ2-5
D: TRBD1
size: NA
V: TRBV24-1

CDR3: CASSPGTWTSYEQYF
DNA: TGTGCCAGCAGCCCGGGGACATGGACTTCCTACGAGCAGTACTTC
J: TRBJ2-7
D: NA
size: NA
V: TRBV7-6

CDR3: CASYRDRGDTEAFF
DNA: TGCGCCAGCTACCGGGACAGGGGGGACACTGAAGCTTTCTTT
J: TRBJ1-1
D: TRBD1
size: NA
V: TRBV5-1

CDR3: CAWRGGEEQPQHF
DNA: TGTGCCTGGAGGGGGGGGGAGGAGCAGCCCCAGCATTTT
J: TRBJ1-5
D: NA
size: NA
V: TRBV30

CDR3: CASSQSRGGRNEKLFF
DNA: TGTGCCAGCAGCCAGTCCCGGGGGGGGAGAAATGAAAAACTGTTTTTT
J: TRBJ1-4
D: NA
size: NA
V: TRBV4-2

CDR3: CSVRRLAGGPGELFF
DNA: TGCAGCGTCCGTAGACTAGCGGGGGGGCCCGGGGAGCTGTTTTTT
J: TRBJ2-2
D: TRBD2
size: few
V: TRBV29-1

CDR3: CATSGLAGGLIMSSYEQYF
DNA: TGTGCCACCTCGGGACTAGCGGGGGGGCTGATAATGAGCTCCTACGAGCAGTACTTC
J: TRBJ2-7
D: TRBD2
size: NA
V: TRBV28

CDR3: CASRKGRWNGGIGSNQPQHF
DNA: TGTGCCAGTAGGAAAGGCCGGTGGAATGGGGGCATAGGAAGCAATCAGCCCCAGCATTTT
J: TRBJ1-5
D: NA
size: NA
V: TRBV19

CDR3: CASRRNRDTEAFF
DNA: TGTGCCAGCAGAAGAAACAGGGACACTGAAGCTTTCTTT
J: TRBJ1-1
D: NA
size: NA
V: TRBV25-1

CDR3: CASSQARGLGYTF
DNA: TGTGCCAGCAGCCAAGCCAGGGGCTTGGGCTACACCTTC
J: TRBJ1-2
D: NA
size: NA
V: TRBV3-1/TRBV3-2

CDR3: CASRFQGAGANVLTF
DNA: TGTGCCAGCAGATTTCAGGGGGCTGGGGCCAACGTCCTGACTTTC
J: TRBJ2-6
D: TRBD1
size: NA
V: TRBV6-5

CDR3: CASSSRTSGLETQYF
DNA: TGTGCCAGCAGCTCGAGGACTAGCGGGTTAGAGACCCAGTACTTC
J: TRBJ2-5
D: TRBD2
size: few
V: TRBV7-9

CDR3: CASSSTTRSGGYTF
DNA: TGTGCCAGCAGTTCTACGACAAGGAGCGGTGGCTACACCTTC
J: TRBJ1-2
D: NA
size: NA
V: TRBV6-2/TRBV6-3

CDR3: CASSQDLGVNTQYF
DNA: TGCGCCAGCAGCCAAGATCTAGGCGTTAATACGCAGTATTTT
J: TRBJ2-3
D: NA
size: NA
V: TRBV4-3

CDR3: CASSAGYEQFF
DNA: TGTGCCAGCAGTGCAGGGTATGAGCAGTTCTTC
J: TRBJ2-1
D: NA
size: NA
V: TRBV6-2/TRBV6-3

CDR3: CASSSQGHYGYTF
DNA: TGTGCCAGCAGCTCGCAGGGGCACTATGGCTACACCTTC
J: TRBJ1-2
D: NA
size: NA
V: TRBV7-3

CDR3: CASSPGFGQGNEKLFF
DNA: TGCGCCAGCAGCCCCGGATTTGGACAGGGAAATGAAAAACTGTTTTTT
J: TRBJ1-4
D: TRBD1
size: NA
V: TRBV5-1

CDR3: CASSPQQGPGANVLTF
DNA: TGTGCCAGCTCACCACAACAGGGACCTGGGGCCAACGTCCTGACTTTC
J: TRBJ2-6
D: NA
size: NA
V: TRBV18

CDR3: CSVEGTAMAEQYF
DNA: TGCAGCGTTGAGGGGACAGCAATGGCCGAGCAGTACTTC
J: TRBJ2-7
D: TRBD1
size: many
V: TRBV29-1

CDR3: CASSSRGTSSYEQYF
DNA: TGTGCCAGCAGCTCCCGCGGGACGTCCTCCTACGAGCAGTACTTC
J: TRBJ2-7
D: NA
size: NA
V: TRBV11-2

CDR3: CASSLEATGELFF
DNA: TGTGCCAGCAGCTTAGAAGCCACCGGGGAGCTGTTTTTT
J: TRBJ2-2
D: NA
size: NA
V: TRBV7-2

CDR3: CASRVGGDSYEQYF
DNA: TGTGCCAGCAGGGTCGGCGGGGATTCCTACGAGCAGTACTTC
J: TRBJ2-7
D: NA
size: NA
V: TRBV6-5

CDR3: CASSEGPQVYEQYF
DNA: TGTGCCAGCAGTGAAGGCCCCCAGGTTTACGAGCAGTACTTC
J: TRBJ2-7
D: NA
size: once
V: TRBV6-1

CDR3: CASSMGQNRGTQYF
DNA: TGTGCCAGTAGTATGGGACAGAATAGGGGGACCCAGTACTTC
J: TRBJ2-5
D: TRBD1
size: NA
V: TRBV19

CDR3: CSDDHARDTQYF
DNA: TGCAGCGATGACCATGCCAGGGATACGCAGTATTTT
J: TRBJ2-3
D: NA
size: NA
V: TRBV29-1

CDR3: CASSKGVRGNTEAFF
DNA: TGTGCCAGCAGCAAAGGTGTCAGGGGGAACACTGAAGCTTTCTTT
J: TRBJ1-1
D: NA
size: few
V: TRBV21-1

CDR3: CASSRTLTSGVFEQFF
DNA: TGTGCCAGCAGTCGTACGCTGACTAGCGGGGTTTTTGAGCAGTTCTTC
J: TRBJ2-1
D: TRBD2
size: NA
V: TRBV7-9